This TCR beta chain was sequenced during a study of shared clonotypes between healthy human individuals. Study in general: There were three CD4 naive, three CD4 memory, two CD8 naive and one CD8 memory plates per donor.

CDR3 length: 15 residues. CDR1 is SGDLS and CDR2 is YYNGEE in the germline V gene. V trimming: 3 bases; J trimming: 10 bases; junction bases outside the gene matches: 15. Clones were sequenced by immunoSEQ multiplex PCR, and TCRdb holds only the in-frame ones, with some missing. The sample has about 590,000 clones; 95% are singletons. It was CD45RO-negative cells, positively selected for CCR7, that made up naive CD8 cells, with terminally differentiated effector memory CD45RA+ cells excluded. The V gene is TRBV9, the J gene TRBJ1-1; 7 nucleotides line up with TRBD1. Sequencing was done on a sample of naive CD8+ T cells sorted from blood. The origin of this receptor is a woman younger than 45 in good health. The CDR3 DNA is TGTGCCAGCAGCGGCGGAAACAGGGGCCAAGCGGGAGCTTTCTTT. Protein sequence: CASSGGNRGQAGAFF.